The 29 T cell receptor beta chains listed next were all sequenced from one sample in a study of blood T cell repertoires in COVID-19. Data came from immunoSEQ multiplex PCR; TCRdb stores just in-frame clones and leaves some out. The repertoire holds approximately 70,000 clones, around 81% seen once, with about 5% in the top ten. The specimen sequenced was peripheral blood. The receptors were sampled from a woman aged 55-69 years with acute or convalescent COVID-19.

The chain joins TRBV5-1 to TRBJ2-7; perhaps TRBD1 as D (6 bases). CDR1 is SGHRS and CDR2 is YFSETQ in the germline V gene. Trimming removed 1 base at V and 1 base at J, with 9 bases between. The CDR3 has 14 residues. The CDR3, as DNA: TGCGCCAGCAGCTTGCAGGGGCGATCCTACGAGCAGTACTTC. This translates into CASSLQGRSYEQYF.

This chain links TRBV11-2 with TRBJ1-6, with D perhaps TRBD1 (6 bases). Trimming removed 5 bases at V and 10 bases at J, with 18 bases between. This CDR3 contains 15 residues. Per the germline V gene, CDR1 is SGHAT and CDR2 is FQNNGV. As DNA, the CDR3 is TGTGCCAGCAGCCCAACAGACAGGACGATCTCACCCCTCCACTTT. It encodes CASSPTDRTISPLHF.

The CDR3 DNA follows: TGTGCCAGCAGCTTTCAGGGGGCGCATTCACCCCTCCACTTT. Translated: CASSFQGAHSPLHF. The gene calls are TRBV11-3 and TRBJ1-6, with 8 positions matching TRBD1. Germline CDR1 is SGHNT and CDR2 is YENEEA. This CDR3 region has 14 residues. Trimming took 3 bases from V and 8 from J; bases not matched to a gene: 3.

J is TRBJ2-7 and V is TRBV10-1, with 9 bases matching TRBD2. V shed 8 bases, J shed 0 bases, and the junction held 5 bases outside the gene matches. CDR1 and CDR2 (germline): WNHNN, SYGVQD (reference sequence). CDR3 size: 14 residues. The CDR3 loop is CASGRLAVSYEQYF. The CDR3 DNA reads TGCGCCAGCGGGCGACTAGCGGTCTCCTACGAGCAGTACTTC.

A single count supports this clone. The chain recombines TRBV4-1 with TRBJ1-6, with D possibly TRBD1 on 6 matching bases. CDR1 is MGHRA, CDR2 YSYEKL, per germline. V lost 1 base and J lost 7, with 8 bases in between. This CDR3 contains 14 residues. CDR3 in DNA: TGCGCCAGCAGCCAAGGGACAGCGAATTCACCCCTCCACTTT. It translates to CASSQGTANSPLHF.

The rearrangement uses TRBV29-1 and TRBJ2-3, with 10 bases lining up with TRBD2. Germline CDR1 SQVTM, CDR2 ANQGSEA. The CDR3 runs 14 residues. With 3 bases clipped from V and 7 bases from J, the junction kept 7 bases outside the gene matches. Written as DNA, the CDR3 is TGCAGCGTTGATACTCCTAGCGGGGGATATACGCAGTATTTT. Residues: CSVDTPSGGYTQYF.

This chain connects TRBV30 to TRBJ2-3, with TRBD1 identical over 9 bases. CDR1 GTSNPN and CDR2 SVGIG come from the germline V gene (reference sequence). V was clipped by 6 bases and J by 1 base; unmatched bases: 8. The CDR3 contains 15 residues. The CDR3 reads CACTGTGKRTDTQYF. The CDR3 DNA is TGTGCCTGCACGGGGACAGGGAAACGCACAGATACGCAGTATTTT. Full variable domain (remainder filled in from reference TRBV30 and TRBJ2-3): SQTIHQWPATLVQPVGSPLSLECTVEGTSNPNLYWYRQAAGRGLQLLFYSVGIGQISSEVPQNLSASRPQDRQFILSSKKLLLSDSGFYLCACTGTGKRTDTQYFGPGTRLTVL.

The V call is TRBV29-1, the J call TRBJ1-1; 11 nucleotides agree with TRBD1. The CDR3 covers 14 residues. Trimming cost V 6 bases and J 6 bases; bases outside gene matches: 9. Germline loops: CDR1 SQVTM, CDR2 ANQGSEA. This CDR3 is CSVDTDRGPAEAFF. As DNA, the CDR3 is TGCAGCGTGGATACGGACAGGGGGCCCGCTGAAGCTTTCTTT.

The rearrangement uses TRBV6-5 and TRBJ1-1; 9 bases fit TRBD1. Germline values: CDR1 MNHEY, CDR2 SVGAGI. The V gene end was trimmed by 6 bases and the J gene end by 4 bases; junction bases not matched to a gene: 9. The CDR3 loop spans 15 amino acids. The CDR3 loop reads CASRDPGQGPTEAFF. For the CDR3, the DNA is TGTGCCAGCAGAGATCCGGGACAGGGCCCCACTGAAGCTTTCTTT.

V gene TRBV5-1 combines with J gene TRBJ2-7; tentative D call: TRBD2 (6 bases). V lost 3 bases, J lost 2 bases, and 15 bases lay in between. The CDR3 consists of 15 residues. Germline CDR1 is SGHRS and CDR2 is YFSETQ. As DNA, the CDR3 is TGCGCCAGCAGCTACACGGGGGAAGGGACCTACGAGCAGTACTTC. It specifies CASSYTGEGTYEQYF.

The gene calls are TRBV4-1 and TRBJ2-5, with 8 bases identical to TRBD1. V gave up 2 bases and J gave up 2 bases; unmatched junction bases: 4. Germline V lookup: CDR1 MGHRA, CDR2 YSYEKL. CDR3 length equals 15 residues. CDR3 region: CASSQLRTGQETQYF. DNA of the CDR3: TGCGCCAGCAGCCAACTCCGGACAGGGCAAGAGACCCAGTACTTC.

In this sample, this clone turned up once. The CDR3 DNA follows: TGTGCCTGGAGTGGACTCCACAGGCTGGGGGCCGGAAACACCATATATTTT. It codes for CAWSGLHRLGAGNTIYF. The chain is built from TRBV30 and TRBJ1-3; a weak D match, TRBD1 (6 bases). Between the trimmed V and J ends, which lost 1 base and 4 bases, there was a span of 20 bases. In germline, CDR1 is GTSNPN, CDR2 SVGIG (reference sequence). CDR3 length: 17 residues.

The count of this clone is one. The gene calls are TRBV14 and TRBJ2-7; D might be TRBD2 (6 bases). V was clipped by 5 bases and J by 2 bases, with 13 bases between them. The CDR3 runs to 14 residues. Germline CDR1 SGHDN, CDR2 FVKESK. This CDR3 is CASSIADLPYEQYF. The DNA of the CDR3 is TGTGCCAGCAGCATAGCGGATTTACCCTACGAGCAGTACTTC.

The CDR3 loop reads CASSQAEMEWTDLNYGYTF. The CDR3 bases are TGCGCCAGCAGCCAAGCCGAGATGGAGTGGACAGACCTTAACTATGGCTACACCTTC. The chain couples TRBV4-1 to TRBJ1-2, with TRBD1 as a possible D gene (6 bases). This CDR3 region has 19 residues. Germline-derived CDR1 and CDR2 are MGHRA and YSYEKL. V was shortened by 1 base and J by 1 base, with 22 bases between the two germline ends.

The gene calls are TRBV5-4 and TRBJ1-6; 7 nucleotides align to TRBD1. Per germline, CDR1 SGHNT and CDR2 YYREEE (reference sequence). After removal of 5 bases from V and 7 bases from J, the junction contained 3 bases not matched to a gene. CDR3 size: 13 residues. CDR3: CASRADRNSPLHF. The CDR3 nucleotides are TGTGCCAGCAGGGCGGACAGGAATTCACCCCTCCACTTT. Supplemented by reference TRBV5-4 and TRBJ1-6, the full variable domain reads ETGVTQSPTHLIKTRGQQVTLRCSSQSGHNTVSWYQQALGQGPQFIFQYYREEENGRGNFPPRFSGLQFPNYSSELNVNALELDDSALYLCASRADRNSPLHFGNGTRLTVT.

The V and J genes are TRBV6-6 and TRBJ2-4; tentative D call: TRBD2 (7 bases). Germline assignment: CDR1 MNHNY and CDR2 SVGAGI (reference sequence). V lost 6 bases to trimming and J lost 0 bases, with 12 bases between them. CDR3 length: 15 amino acids. The CDR3 nucleotides are TGTGCCAGCAGCCCGGGGGGCTTAGCCAAAAACATTCAGTACTTC. It is translated as CASSPGGLAKNIQYF.

V is TRBV15 and J is TRBJ1-4, with TRBD1 as a possible D gene (6 bases). V was pared by 4 bases and J by 2 bases, with 17 bases between. The germline gives CDR1 LNHNV, CDR2 YYDKDF (reference sequence). The CDR3 runs 17 residues. Written as DNA, the CDR3 is TGTGCCACCAGCACTCGTACAGGGTTAGGGACTAATGAAAAACTGTTTTTT. It encodes CATSTRTGLGTNEKLFF.

The chain couples TRBV5-1 to TRBJ1-2; 9 bases line up with TRBD1. CDR3 size: 13 residues. The J segment lost 9 bases and the V segment lost 4 bases, leaving 7 bases of the junction unmatched. Per germline, CDR1 SGHRS and CDR2 YFSETQ. CDR3 sequence: CASSPGQGKSYTF. The CDR3, as DNA: TGCGCCAGCAGCCCGGGACAGGGCAAGAGCTACACCTTC.

In its sample, this clone was seen a few times. The gene calls are TRBV21-1 and TRBJ2-7; TRBD1 is the table's D call, not checked against the DNA. TRBV21-1 is a documented pseudogene. The CDR3 has 17 amino acids. CDR3 DNA sequence: TGTGCCCAATTACGAGGGGCAGGGGGGAACAGTAGGAGCGAGCAGTACTTC. As protein: CAQLRGAGGNSRSEQYF.

The chain is built from TRBV2 and TRBJ2-3, with 10 bases matching TRBD2. V gave up 5 bases and J gave up 0 bases; unmatched junction bases: 2. Germline CDR1 SNHLY, CDR2 FYNNEI. The length of the CDR3 is 15 residues. This CDR3 reads CASSSGGASTDTQYF. For the CDR3, the DNA is TGTGCCAGCAGTAGCGGGGGGGCTAGCACAGATACGCAGTATTTT.

This clone was seen just once. The rearrangement joins TRBV9 to TRBJ1-1, with D possibly matching TRBD1 (5 bases). The V gene lost 4 bases and the J gene lost 4 bases, with 11 bases spanning the gap. The CDR3 length is 13 residues. Per the germline V gene, CDR1 is SGDLS and CDR2 is YYNGEE. DNA of the CDR3: TGTGCCAGCAGCTCGGAGGGGCGCACTGAAGCTTTCTTT. This codes for CASSSEGRTEAFF.

This chain links TRBV7-9 with TRBJ2-1; 14 bases line up with TRBD2. In germline, CDR1 is SEHNR, CDR2 FQNEAQ (reference sequence). V trimming: 5 bases; J trimming: 6 bases; junction bases outside the gene matches: 6. The CDR3 spans 16 residues. CDR3 nucleotide sequence: TGTGCCAGCAGCCCGCCGACTAGCGGGGGGGCCAATGAGCAGTTCTTC. It yields the protein CASSPPTSGGANEQFF.

J is TRBJ1-2 and V is TRBV29-1; 7 bases are shared with TRBD1. Germline CDR1 and CDR2: SQVTM and ANQGSEA. The J segment lost 9 bases and the V segment lost 6 bases, leaving 16 bases of the junction unmatched. The CDR3 contains 14 residues. The chain's CDR3 is CSVQGGQESGSYTF. Here the CDR3 DNA reads TGCAGCGTCCAAGGAGGACAGGAGTCAGGAAGCTACACCTTC.

The chain joins TRBV9 to TRBJ2-2; weak D call: TRBD2 (5 bases). Germline V lookup: CDR1 SGDLS, CDR2 YYNGEE. Deletions cut 4 bases from V and 1 base from J, with 11 bases between. This CDR3 region has 15 residues. The CDR3 sequence is CASSRSGWNTGELFF. The CDR3 DNA reads TGTGCCAGCAGCCGTTCGGGGTGGAACACCGGGGAGCTGTTTTTT.

The CDR3 sequence is CASSLGRKNEKLFF. The CDR3, as DNA: TGTGCCAGTAGCCTGGGCAGGAAGAATGAAAAACTGTTTTTT. The chain recombines TRBV19 with TRBJ1-4; no clear D gene. V was shortened by 6 bases and J by 5 bases, with 13 bases between the two germline ends. CDR1 is LNHDA, CDR2 SQIVND, per germline (reference sequence). This CDR3 is 14 amino acids long.

The CDR3 reads CASSIGETGDAFF. The CDR3 nucleotides are TGTGCCAGTAGTATAGGGGAAACAGGGGACGCTTTCTTT. The genes are TRBV19 and TRBJ1-1; TRBD1 matches at 7 bases. Per the germline V gene, CDR1 is LNHDA and CDR2 is SQIVND (reference sequence). The CDR3 has 13 amino acids. The V segment lost 1 base and the J segment 11 bases; nucleotides outside the gene matches: 7.

J is TRBJ1-5 and V is TRBV19; tentatively, D is TRBD1 (6 bases). The V end was cut by 0 bases, the J end by 6 bases, with 18 bases between. The CDR3 covers 17 residues. Germline CDR1 reads LNHDA; CDR2 reads SQIVND (reference sequence). CDR3 in amino acids: CASSIDLLQAGAQPQHF. The CDR3 region has the DNA TGTGCCAGTAGTATAGATCTTTTACAGGCAGGGGCTCAGCCCCAGCATTTT.

The V call is TRBV30, the J call TRBJ1-5; maybe TRBD1 (5 bases). The ends were cut back, 2 bases at V and 6 bases at J, with 17 bases in the middle. CDR3 length equals 15 residues. Germline V gene data show CDR1 as GTSNPN and CDR2 as SVGIG (reference sequence). The CDR3 DNA follows: TGTGCCTGGAGTAACAAGGGGCACCAGGTTCAGCCCCAGCATTTT. It translates to CAWSNKGHQVQPQHF.

The rearrangement uses TRBV2 and TRBJ1-3; D is unclear. Germline V gene data show CDR1 as SNHLY and CDR2 as FYNNEI. This CDR3 has 14 residues. V was shortened by 9 bases and J by 4 bases, with 16 bases between the two germline ends. CDR3 sequence (DNA): TGTGCCAGTGTGCTGAGGCGTCTGGGAAACACCATATATTTT. This gives the protein CASVLRRLGNTIYF.